This T cell receptor beta chain was recovered during a study of T cell changes during pregnancy in multiple sclerosis. The ends were cut back, 0 bases at V and 0 bases at J, with 8 bases in the middle. Germline CDR1 reads SGHTA; CDR2 reads FQGTGA. The CDR3 has 15 residues. The assay was immunoSEQ multiplex PCR, and TCRdb's table has in-frame clones only and misses some. This sample has 35,000 to 45,000 clones, with more than 80% found just once. This clone appeared a few times. The TCR sequence derives from a female donor with multiple sclerosis, enrolled in a pregnancy study. Here the sequenced sample was peripheral blood, taken before pregnancy. This chain links TRBV7-3 with TRBJ1-1; the D gene is possibly TRBD1 (6 bases). CDR3 sequence: CASSLTQGMNTEAFF. The CDR3 DNA reads as TGTGCCAGCAGCTTAACACAGGGCATGAACACTGAAGCTTTCTTT.